This T cell receptor (beta chain) derives from a study of OX40 agonist ivuxolimab in advanced cancers. To note about this clone: Its specificity is not known.

This table comes from immunoSEQ multiplex PCR, and its TCRdb copy is limited to in-frame clones, with some not included. The data contain roughly 20,000 clones, over 65% of them singletons. The germline CDR1 and CDR2 sequences are MGHRA and YSYEKL. Trimming removed 0 bases from V and 1 base from J, with 17 bases in between. This CDR3 is built from 18 residues. Notes on the study in general: Doses of 0.1 to 3.0 mg/kg were accompanied by clonal expansion of CD4+ and CD8+ blood T cells by week 6. Among expanded peripheral T cells, antigen specificity went undetermined. On average, CD8+ T cells showed a greater number of expanded clones than CD4+.

This sequence was found in an adult with an advanced solid tumor such as melanoma, head and neck, liver or kidney cancer. The chain links TRBV4-1 to TRBJ2-3; D gene uncertain. This specimen consisted of CD4+ or CD8+ T cells sorted from blood, obtained in a trial of the OX40 agonist ivuxolimab. The CDR3 DNA follows: TGCGCCAGCAGCCAAGAGAACATTATTCACTCACGCACAGATACGCAGTATTTT. This encodes CASSQENIIHSRTDTQYF.